Listed here are 32 T cell receptor beta chains from one sample, sequenced in a study of shared clonotypes between healthy human individuals. In the naive CD8 group, cells lacked CD45RO and were positively selected for CCR7, so terminally differentiated effector memory CD45RA+ cells were left out. Sequencing was performed with immunoSEQ multiplex PCR; in TCRdb, only in-frame clones are kept and a portion is missing. Among about 680,000 clones listed, about 92% were seen once. The sequencing sample was made of naive CD8+ T cells sorted from blood. All receptors derive from a young man in good health.

The chain links TRBV5-6 to TRBJ1-2; 7 bases match TRBD1. This CDR3 contains 11 residues. Per the germline V gene, CDR1 is SGHDT and CDR2 is YYEEEE. The ends lost 6 bases at V and 4 bases at J; junction bases unmatched: 0. The CDR3, as DNA: TGTGCCAGCAACAGGGGCTATGGCTACACCTTC. Encoded protein: CASNRGYGYTF.

This clone appeared a few times. The gene calls are TRBV4-3 and TRBJ1-1, with D maybe TRBD1 (6 bases). Trimming took off 3 bases at V and 4 bases at J, with 12 bases between the two ends. The CDR3 extends over 14 amino acids. Germline V gene lookup returns CDR1 LGHNA and CDR2 YSLEER. CDR3 coding DNA: TGCGCCAGCAGCCAGGGGGCCGCCGGCACTGAAGCTTTCTTT. Translating gives CASSQGAAGTEAFF.

The table lists this clone with a count of one. CDR3 in amino acids: CASSEVLEDREGAQFF. The CDR3 DNA reads as TGTGCCAGCAGTGAAGTTCTTGAGGACAGGGAAGGTGCGCAGTTCTTC. The chain has TRBV6-1 and TRBJ2-1; 8 bases match TRBD1. The length of the CDR3 is 16 residues. Germline V gene data show CDR1 as MNHNS and CDR2 as SASEGT. V was clipped by 1 base and J by 12 bases; unmatched bases: 14.

The count of this clone is one. The chain recombines TRBV11-2 with TRBJ2-1; TRBD2 might be the D (5 bases). Trimming stripped 3 bases from V and 5 bases from J, with 23 bases between. Per germline, CDR1 SGHAT and CDR2 FQNNGV. This CDR3 region has 18 residues. The CDR3 here is CASSFPLGWTGNHNEQFF. CDR3 nucleotides: TGTGCCAGCAGCTTCCCCCTCGGTTGGACGGGAAACCACAATGAGCAGTTCTTC.

This chain connects TRBV6-5 to TRBJ2-7, with D hard to call. This CDR3 is built from 15 residues. The germline V and J ends were trimmed by 0 bases and 2 bases, with 11 bases remaining between them. Per germline, CDR1 MNHEY and CDR2 SVGAGI. Here the CDR3 reads CASSYSGSTPYEQYF. The CDR3 bases are TGTGCCAGCAGTTACTCCGGATCCACCCCCTACGAGCAGTACTTC.

The chain employs TRBV18 and TRBJ2-3; 9 nucleotides agree with TRBD1. Trimming cost V 2 bases and J 4 bases; bases outside gene matches: 4. Germline V lookup: CDR1 KGHSH, CDR2 LQKENI. The CDR3 has 15 residues. CDR3 residues: CASSPDRGWADTQYF. In nucleotides, the CDR3 is TGTGCCAGCTCACCAGACAGGGGGTGGGCAGATACGCAGTATTTT.

The J gene is TRBJ2-3, the V gene TRBV4-3, with TRBD1 matching 7 bases. Germline V gene sequence: CDR1 LGHNA, CDR2 YSLEER. Trimming cost V 3 bases and J 0 bases; bases outside gene matches: 3. The CDR3 is 15 residues long. The DNA of the CDR3 is TGCGCCAGCAGCCAGGACAGGATGAGCACAGATACGCAGTATTTT. It specifies CASSQDRMSTDTQYF.

The chain links TRBV10-3 to TRBJ2-1; D unresolved. V dropped 3 bases and J dropped 8 bases, with 8 bases sitting between them. Germline V lookup: CDR1 ENHRY, CDR2 SYGVKD. The CDR3 is 12 amino acids. The CDR3 sequence: CAISEALDEQFF. The CDR3 nucleotides are TGTGCCATCAGTGAAGCTTTGGATGAGCAGTTCTTC.

This chain uses TRBV7-6 with TRBJ2-2; TRBD2 aligns across 9 bases. The CDR3 consists of 14 residues. Trimming removed 6 bases from V and 8 bases from J; junction bases left unmatched: 7. In germline, CDR1 is SGHVS, CDR2 FNYEAQ. CDR3 loop: CASRPLAGAGELFF. CDR3 in DNA: TGTGCCAGCAGACCCTTAGCGGGAGCAGGGGAGCTGTTTTTT. Complete variable domain (other parts from reference TRBV7-6 and TRBJ2-2): GAGVSQSPRYKVTKRGQDVALRCDPISGHVSLYWYRQALGQGPEFLTYFNYEAQQDKSGLPNDRFSAERPEGSISTLTIQRTEQRDSAMYRCASRPLAGAGELFFGEGSRLTVL.

The genes are TRBV11-2 and TRBJ1-4, with D unresolved. Germline CDR1 and CDR2: SGHAT and FQNNGV. CDR3 size: 18 residues. Trimming pared 0 bases from V and 8 bases from J, leaving 22 bases between. CDR3 sequence: CASSLESIQADMREKLFF. The CDR3 DNA sequence: TGTGCCAGCAGCTTAGAATCGATCCAGGCGGATATGAGGGAAAAACTGTTTTTT.

The CDR3 region has the DNA TGTGCCAGCAGCGTAGGGCCAAAACAGGGGAGAGATGAAAAACTGTTTTTT. It specifies CASSVGPKQGRDEKLFF. This sequence joins TRBV9 and TRBJ1-4; TRBD1 aligns across 7 bases. The CDR3 runs to 17 residues. Losses at the gene ends were 0 bases for V and 6 bases for J; bases not matched to a gene: 11. CDR1 SGDLS and CDR2 YYNGEE come from the germline V gene. The full variable domain, its missing parts supplied by reference TRBV9 and TRBJ1-4, is DSGVTQTPKHLITATGQRVTLRCSPRSGDLSVYWYQQSLDQGLQFLIQYYNGEERAKGNILERFSAQQFPDLHSELNLSSLELGDSALYFCASSVGPKQGRDEKLFFGSGTQLSVL.

This clone came up a few times. The CDR3 is CASSGSQDLGVTDTQYF. Here the CDR3 DNA reads TGTGCCAGCAGTGGCTCTCAGGACCTAGGCGTCACAGATACGCAGTATTTT. This sequence joins TRBV28 and TRBJ2-3; no clear D gene. Germline CDR1 and CDR2: MDHEN and SYDVKM. The CDR3 runs 17 residues. The V and J ends lost 5 bases and 2 bases respectively, with 20 bases between them.

V is TRBV28 and J is TRBJ2-5, with a tentative D call TRBD2 (5 bases). Germline loops: CDR1 MDHEN, CDR2 SYDVKM. V lost 6 bases to trimming and J lost 5 bases, with 19 bases between them. This CDR3 comprises 15 residues. The CDR3 sequence is CASSPGMGIRETQYF. Here the CDR3 DNA reads TGTGCCAGCAGCCCCGGGATGGGGATTCGGGAGACCCAGTACTTC.

The genes are TRBV6-1 and TRBJ1-5; TRBD1 matches 7 bases. The CDR3 spans 15 residues. Germline V CDR1 and CDR2: MNHNS, SASEGT. V was pared by 7 bases and J by 4 bases, with 10 bases of the junction left unmatched. In nucleotides, the CDR3 is TGTGCCAGCATTCGCCCGGGACAGCAAAATCAGCCCCAGCATTTT. This encodes CASIRPGQQNQPQHF.

CDR3 region: CASSFVANRNDQPQHF. In nucleotides, the CDR3 is TGTGCCAGCAGTTTCGTTGCCAACCGTAATGATCAGCCCCAGCATTTT. The chain links TRBV28 to TRBJ1-5; no clear D gene. Trimming removed 3 bases at V and 5 bases at J, with 17 bases between. CDR3 length: 16 amino acids. Germline V lookup: CDR1 MDHEN, CDR2 SYDVKM.

The rearrangement uses TRBV27 and TRBJ2-7; D unresolved. Germline V gene data show CDR1 as MNHEY and CDR2 as SMNVEV (reference sequence). Deletions cut 5 bases from V and 0 bases from J, with 11 bases between. The CDR3 is made up of 14 amino acids. The CDR3, as DNA: TGTGCCAGCAGTGTGGCAGGAGTCTCCTACGAGCAGTACTTC. Residues: CASSVAGVSYEQYF.

This chain connects TRBV4-3 to TRBJ2-3; D is unclear. CDR3 size: 14 residues. Germline V gives CDR1 LGHNA, CDR2 YSLEER. Trimming took off 0 bases at V and 4 bases at J, with 8 bases between the two ends. CDR3 residues: CASSQDTDPDTQYF. The CDR3 DNA follows: TGCGCCAGCAGCCAAGACACGGACCCAGATACGCAGTATTTT.

The rearrangement links TRBV19 to TRBJ2-3; the D is unclear. The V gene's germline CDR1 is LNHDA and CDR2 SQIVND (reference sequence). The V gene lost 5 bases and the J gene lost 0 bases, with 15 bases spanning the gap. CDR3 length equals 16 residues. CDR3 bases: TGTGCCAGTAGTTTCCTGGCTGCCTCTAGCACAGATACGCAGTATTTT. Translating gives CASSFLAASSTDTQYF.

This chain joins TRBV7-8 and TRBJ2-2; 8 bases line up with TRBD1. The V gene's germline CDR1 is SGHVS and CDR2 FQNEAQ. The CDR3 runs 15 residues. Trimming cost V 4 bases and J 6 bases; bases outside gene matches: 7. The CDR3 spells CASSSDREVAGELFF. CDR3 bases: TGTGCCAGCAGCTCGGACAGGGAGGTAGCCGGGGAGCTGTTTTTT.

This clone has only a few counts. The chain joins TRBV4-1 to TRBJ2-1; D not resolved. The CDR3 loop spans 14 amino acids. Per the germline V gene, CDR1 is MGHRA and CDR2 is YSYEKL. With 1 base removed from V and 5 bases from J, the gap between germline ends came to 9 bases. The CDR3 loop reads CASSQGEADNEQFF. In DNA form, the CDR3 reads TGCGCCAGCAGCCAAGGAGAAGCAGACAATGAGCAGTTCTTC.

The V and J genes are TRBV4-3 and TRBJ2-7; D gene unclear. The CDR3 has 14 residues. The V end lost 0 bases, the J end lost 2 bases, and 8 bases lay between the germline ends. Germline CDR1 and CDR2: LGHNA and YSLEER. CDR3 bases: TGCGCCAGCAGCCAAGACGTGGGCACCTACGAGCAGTACTTC. Protein product: CASSQDVGTYEQYF.

The chain employs TRBV23-1 and TRBJ2-7; 8 bases map to TRBD1. TRBV23-1 is annotated as an ORF whose role is uncertain. This CDR3 spans 15 amino acids. Trimming cost V 2 bases and J 3 bases; bases outside gene matches: 6. In DNA form, the CDR3 reads TGCGCCAGCAGTCAACCGACAGGGGATCGCTACGAGCAGTACTTC. Protein product: CASSQPTGDRYEQYF.

The chain has TRBV5-4 and TRBJ2-7, with a possible D match to TRBD1 (5 bases). The CDR3 spans 14 residues. V was shortened by 3 bases and J by 1 base, with 11 bases between the two germline ends. The germline CDR1 and CDR2 sequences are SGHNT and YYREEE (reference sequence). The CDR3: CASSSQGSSYEQYF. The CDR3 DNA is TGTGCCAGCAGCTCCCAGGGCTCTTCCTACGAGCAGTACTTC.

This clone was picked up one time. This sequence joins TRBV19 and TRBJ1-1; D unresolved. This CDR3 contains 13 residues. Trimming cost V 2 bases and J 4 bases, with 8 bases left between them. Germline V gene sequence: CDR1 LNHDA, CDR2 SQIVND (reference sequence). The CDR3 is CASSIWESTEAFF. The CDR3 DNA reads TGTGCCAGTAGTATATGGGAGAGCACTGAAGCTTTCTTT.

This rearrangement joins TRBV14 to TRBJ2-1, with a weak D call TRBD2 (5 bases). Germline CDR1 SGHDN, CDR2 FVKESK. The CDR3 length is 12 residues. V shed 5 bases and J shed 8 bases, with 10 bases lying between them. Written as DNA, the CDR3 is TGTGCCAGCAGCTTTATTAGCGATGAGCAGTTCTTC. As protein: CASSFISDEQFF.

The chain combines TRBV27 with TRBJ1-4; 12 bases map to TRBD1. Germline CDR1 MNHEY, CDR2 SMNVEV (reference sequence). The V and J ends lost 5 bases and 3 bases, in that order; junction bases with no gene match: 7. The CDR3 totals 17 residues. As DNA, the CDR3 is TGTGCCAGCAGTCCCGGGACAGGGGGCGCCCCTAATGAAAAACTGTTTTTT. Translating it yields CASSPGTGGAPNEKLFF.

On this clone: The junction does not match germline at one end; this may be a read error. The chain uses TRBV6-1 and TRBJ2-3, with unresolved D. Germline V gene sequence: CDR1 MNHNS, CDR2 SASEGT. The CDR3 sequence is 11 residues long. The CDR3 loop reads CASSEDWIRMF. In DNA, the CDR3 is TGTGCCAGCAGTGAAGATTGGATACGCATGTTT.

V usage is TRBV5-1 and J usage is TRBJ2-4; TRBD1 agrees at 7 bases. The CDR3 is made up of 15 amino acids. With V trimmed by 5 bases and J by 0 bases, 5 bases remained unmatched. Germline loops: CDR1 SGHRS, CDR2 YFSETQ. CDR3 protein: CASSQDRLAKNIQYF. The CDR3 nucleotides are TGCGCCAGCAGTCAGGACAGGCTAGCCAAAAACATTCAGTACTTC.

The CDR3 is CASSPTLGNTIYF. CDR3 nucleotide sequence: TGCGCCAGCAGCCCCACTCTTGGAAACACCATATATTTT. The rearrangement uses TRBV4-1 and TRBJ1-3; D remains ambiguous. The length of the CDR3 is 13 residues. V lost 4 bases and J 3 bases, leaving 7 bases between the germline ends. The germline gives CDR1 MGHRA, CDR2 YSYEKL.

In DNA, the CDR3 is TGCGCCAGCAGCTTGGACAGGAACTCCTACGAGCAGTACTTC. Translation: CASSLDRNSYEQYF. The chain joins TRBV5-1 to TRBJ2-7, with D maybe TRBD1 (5 bases). The germline V gene encodes CDR1 SGHRS and CDR2 YFSETQ. V gave up 0 bases and J gave up 0 bases, with 7 bases separating them. The CDR3 is made up of 14 amino acids.

In regard to this clone: Other DNA sequences from this sample encode an identical CDR3 as well. The chain couples TRBV10-3 to TRBJ2-3; D remains ambiguous. The CDR3 length is 12 residues. CDR1 is ENHRY, CDR2 SYGVKD, per germline. Trimming cost V 2 bases and J 4 bases, with 4 bases left between them. Written as DNA, the CDR3 is TGTGCCATCAGTGAGGCGGCAGATACGCAGTATTTT. This translates into CAISEAADTQYF.

The chain joins TRBV27 to TRBJ2-7; 7 bases match TRBD2. J gave up 2 bases and V 5 bases, and 6 bases lay outside the gene matches. Germline V lookup: CDR1 MNHEY, CDR2 SMNVEV (reference sequence). This CDR3 is 14 amino acids long. CDR3: CASSLKSGTYEQYF. In DNA, the CDR3 is TGTGCCAGCAGTCTGAAAAGCGGGACCTACGAGCAGTACTTC.